This section outlines one T cell receptor beta chain sequence together with its context. Antigen specificity is unknown. Trimming cost V 6 bases and J 4 bases, with 12 bases left between them. Germline V gives CDR1 MNHNS, CDR2 SASEGT. CDR3 length: 13 amino acids. This record belongs to a study of follicular helper T cells after annual influenza vaccination. Study results and caveats: Day 7 ICOS+CD38+ clones were most often found later in ICOS-CD38- cTfh cells. Successive annual vaccinations recalled a recurrent oligoclonal ICOS+CD38+ cTfh response with influenza-specific clonotypes.

Time point of the sample: 2015-2016 season, pre-vaccination. Donors were community-dwelling with no influenza vaccine in the prior 6 months. Using immunoSEQ multiplex PCR, the repertoire was profiled, and TCRdb retains in-frame clones only, with some absent. The sample comprises 9,300 or so clones, roughly 82% of which are singletons, and about 1.5% rests with the top ten. The source is an adult who received the influenza vaccine. The rearrangement uses TRBV6-1 and TRBJ1-1; D not resolved. The sequences come from CXCR5+ CD38- circulating T follicular helper cells from blood, collected on the day of influenza vaccination. The subset: circulating Tfh, non-naive CD4+CXCR5+PD-1+ (ICOS+CD38+ or ICOS-CD38-). For the CDR3, the DNA is TGTGCCAGCAGCAGCCTGAGAAGCACTGAAGCTTTCTTT. This gives the protein CASSSLRSTEAFF.